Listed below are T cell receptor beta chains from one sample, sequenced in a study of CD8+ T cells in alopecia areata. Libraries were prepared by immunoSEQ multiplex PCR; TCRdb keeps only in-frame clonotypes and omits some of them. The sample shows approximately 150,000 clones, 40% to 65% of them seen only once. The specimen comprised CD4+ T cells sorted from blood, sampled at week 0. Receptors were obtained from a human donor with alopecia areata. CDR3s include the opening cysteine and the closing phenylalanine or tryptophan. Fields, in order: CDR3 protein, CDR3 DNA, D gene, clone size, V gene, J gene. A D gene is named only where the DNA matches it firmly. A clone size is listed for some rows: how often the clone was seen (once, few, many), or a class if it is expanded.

CASSQVGDSYEQYF	TGTGCCAGCAGCCAAGTAGGCGACTCCTACGAGCAGTACTTC	NA	NA	TRBV14	TRBJ2-7
CASSQDADLSYEQYF	TGCGCCAGCAGCCAAGACGCGGACCTCTCCTACGAGCAGTACTTC	NA	NA	TRBV4-1	TRBJ2-7
CASSWRTETGTGYSGANVLTF	TGCGCCAGCAGCTGGAGAACGGAAACCGGGACAGGGTACTCTGGGGCCAACGTCCTGACTTTC	TRBD1	few	TRBV5-1	TRBJ2-6
CASSLEGRESQPQHF	TGTGCCAGCTCCCTCGAAGGACGGGAGAGTCAGCCCCAGCATTTT	NA	many	TRBV18	TRBJ1-5
CAWTPEANEKLFF	TGTGCCTGGACCCCAGAGGCTAATGAAAAACTGTTTTTT	NA	NA	TRBV30	TRBJ1-4
CAWSVSDTQYF	TGTGCCTGGAGTGTATCAGATACGCAGTATTTT	NA	NA	TRBV30	TRBJ2-3
CASSFTGPNEKLFF	TGTGCCAGCAGCTTCACAGGCCCTAATGAAAAACTGTTTTTT	NA	NA	TRBV11-2	TRBJ1-4
CASSPKQGLGRDTQYF	TGTGCCAGCAGCCCCAAACAGGGTTTAGGACGAGATACGCAGTATTTT	NA	few	TRBV4-2	TRBJ2-3
CAWSGGGQETQYF	TGTGCCTGGAGTGGGGGGGGCCAAGAGACCCAGTACTTC	TRBD2	NA	TRBV30	TRBJ2-5
CASSLDKDKTKNIQYF	TGTGCCAGCAGCTTGGATAAGGACAAGACCAAAAACATTCAGTACTTC	NA	few	TRBV5-4	TRBJ2-4
CASSLWGADETQYF	TGTGCCAGCAGTTTATGGGGGGCCGACGAGACCCAGTACTTC	NA	once	TRBV6-5	TRBJ2-5
CASSDMTAYEQYF	TGTGCCAGCAGTGATATGACGGCCTACGAGCAGTACTTC	NA	NA	TRBV25-1	TRBJ2-7